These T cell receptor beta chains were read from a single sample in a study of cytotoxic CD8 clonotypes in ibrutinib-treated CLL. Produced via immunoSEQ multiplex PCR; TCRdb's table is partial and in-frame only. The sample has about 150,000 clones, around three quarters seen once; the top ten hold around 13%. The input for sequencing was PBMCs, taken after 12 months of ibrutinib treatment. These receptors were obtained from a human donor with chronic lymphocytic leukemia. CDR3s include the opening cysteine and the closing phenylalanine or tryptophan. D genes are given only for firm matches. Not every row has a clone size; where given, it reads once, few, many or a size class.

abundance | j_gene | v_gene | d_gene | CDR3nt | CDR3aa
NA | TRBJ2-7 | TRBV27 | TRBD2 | TGTGCCAGCAGACTAGCGGGAGTTCCCCTCTACGAGCAGTACTTC | CASRLAGVPLYEQYF
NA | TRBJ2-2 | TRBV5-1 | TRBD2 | TGCGCCAGCAGCTTGGGACTAGCGGGAGTTGGTCGCACCGGGGAGCTGTTTTTT | CASSLGLAGVGRTGELFF
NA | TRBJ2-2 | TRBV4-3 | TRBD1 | TGCGCCAGCAGCTGGTCCGGGCAGGGGGCTTCCGGGGAGCTGTTTTTT | CASSWSGQGASGELFF
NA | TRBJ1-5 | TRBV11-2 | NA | TGTGCCAGCAGCTCCCGTTCTCGGGGCAATCAGCCCCAGCATTTT | CASSSRSRGNQPQHF
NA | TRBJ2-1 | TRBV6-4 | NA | TGTGCCAGCAGCCACCTAAAGGGAGGTGAGCAGTTCTTC | CASSHLKGGEQFF
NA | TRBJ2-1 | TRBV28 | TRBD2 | TGTGCCAGCAGTTTATCCCGGGGGGTACACTACAATGAGCAGTTCTTC | CASSLSRGVHYNEQFF
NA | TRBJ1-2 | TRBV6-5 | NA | TGTGCCAGCAGAACCACCGGGACGGACTATGGCTACACCTTC | CASRTTGTDYGYTF
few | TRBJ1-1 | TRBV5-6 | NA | TGTGCCAGCAGCTGGAGGACAGACCTACGGACTGAAGCTTTCTTT | CASSWRTDLRTEAFF
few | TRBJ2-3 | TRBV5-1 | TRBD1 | TGCGCCAGCAGCTTGGCCGTCGGGACAGGGGCAGATACGCAGTATTTT | CASSLAVGTGADTQYF
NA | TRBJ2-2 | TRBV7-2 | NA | TGTGCCAGCAGCTTGGGGTTTCGCACCGGGGAGCTGTTTTTT | CASSLGFRTGELFF
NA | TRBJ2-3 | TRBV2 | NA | TGTGCCTCACAGCCGGCCACTAGCACAGATACGCAGTATTTT | CASQPATSTDTQYF
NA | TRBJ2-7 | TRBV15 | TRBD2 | TGTGCCACCAGCAGAGAGCCTAGCGGGTTCGAGCAGTACTTC | CATSREPSGFEQYF
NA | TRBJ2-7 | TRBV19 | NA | TGTGCCAGTAGTATATCAGGGTTTCCCTCCTACGAGCAGTACTTC | CASSISGFPSYEQYF
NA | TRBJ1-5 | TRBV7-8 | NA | TGTGCCAGCAGCTTAGGGGTTAGACGGGCCGGGGTAAGTCAGCCCCAGCATTTT | CASSLGVRRAGVSQPQHF
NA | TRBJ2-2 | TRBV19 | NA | TGTGCCAGTAGTCCTGCGGCTAAGCTCTACACCGGGGAGCTGTTTTTT | CASSPAAKLYTGELFF
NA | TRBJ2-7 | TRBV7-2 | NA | TGTGCCAGCAGCTTAAATTTCGGGGACGAGCAGTACTTC | CASSLNFGDEQYF
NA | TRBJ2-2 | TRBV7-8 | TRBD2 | TGTGCCAGCAGCCCGCGGACTAGCGGCACCGGGGAGCTGTTTTTT | CASSPRTSGTGELFF
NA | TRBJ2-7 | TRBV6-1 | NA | TGTGCCAGCAGTGAAATTTCTTCGGGGCCCTACGAGCAGTACTTC | CASSEISSGPYEQYF
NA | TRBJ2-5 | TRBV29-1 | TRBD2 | TGCAGCGTTGGTCGGATGCTAGCGGGAGCACGGGAGACCCAGTACTTC | CSVGRMLAGARETQYF
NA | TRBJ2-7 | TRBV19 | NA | TGTGCCAGTATGGGGCAGGGACCTCTCTACGAGCAGTACTTC | CASMGQGPLYEQYF
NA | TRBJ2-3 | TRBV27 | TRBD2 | TGTGCCAGCAGTATAAATTGGGGCGGGAGTGAGGATACGCAGTATTTT | CASSINWGGSEDTQYF
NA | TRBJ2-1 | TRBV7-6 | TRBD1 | TGTGCCAGCAGCTTGTCAGGGGGCGCCTCCAATGAGCAGTTCTTC | CASSLSGGASNEQFF
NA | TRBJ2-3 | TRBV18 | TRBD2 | TGTGCCAGCTCACCGCCTAGCGGGAGGGGAGGAGATACGCAGTATTTT | CASSPPSGRGGDTQYF
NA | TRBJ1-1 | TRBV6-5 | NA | TGTGCCAGCAGTTATTCGAGGGGGGCTCACTCTTGGGCTTTCTTT | CASSYSRGAHSWAFF
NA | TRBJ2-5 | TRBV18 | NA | TGTGCCAGCTCGCAGGGGGGCAGGGAGACCCAGTACTTC | CASSQGGRETQYF
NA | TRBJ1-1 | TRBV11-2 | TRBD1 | TGTGCCAGCAGCCGAGAAATCAGGGGGAAGGTGGACACTGAAGCTTTCTTT | CASSREIRGKVDTEAFF
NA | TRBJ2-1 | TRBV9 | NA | TGTGCCAGCGGTCGATTTAAGAACAATGAGCAGTTCTTC | CASGRFKNNEQFF
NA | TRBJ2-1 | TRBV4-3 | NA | TGCGCCAGCAGCCGCCTTTTTGGTGGGGGTGTAAGGAATGAGCAGTTCTTC | CASSRLFGGGVRNEQFF
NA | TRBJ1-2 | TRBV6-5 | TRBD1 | TGTGCCAGCAGTTACTCATCCAGGGGGCTGATTGGCTACACCTTC | CASSYSSRGLIGYTF
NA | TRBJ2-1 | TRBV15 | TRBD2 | TGTGCCACCAGCCGAAGCCTAGCGGGAGGGATTGATGAGCAGTTCTTC | CATSRSLAGGIDEQFF
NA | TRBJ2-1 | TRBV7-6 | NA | TGTGCCAGCAGCCGCACCCCTAGAATTTACAATGAGCAGTTCTTC | CASSRTPRIYNEQFF
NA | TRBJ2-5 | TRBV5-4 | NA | TGTGCCAGCAGCTTGCTCCCAGGGAACCAAGAGACCCAGTACTTC | CASSLLPGNQETQYF
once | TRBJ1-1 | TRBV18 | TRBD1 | TGTGCCAGCTCTTTACAGGGGGGCACTGAAGCTTTCTTT | CASSLQGGTEAFF
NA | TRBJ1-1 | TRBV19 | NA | TGTGCCAGTAGGAGGTTGATCGGGACGTCCGGCACTGAAGCTTTCTTT | CASRRLIGTSGTEAFF
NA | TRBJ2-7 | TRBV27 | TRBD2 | TGTGCCAGCAGACCTAGCGGGCGACCCTACGAGCAGTACTTC | CASRPSGRPYEQYF
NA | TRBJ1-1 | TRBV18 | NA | TGTGCCAGCTCACCGGTTAGGTCCGGGAACACTGAAGCTTTCTTT | CASSPVRSGNTEAFF
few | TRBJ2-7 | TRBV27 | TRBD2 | TGTGCCAGCAGTTTTCTGGGACTAGCGGGATGGGAGCAGTACTTC | CASSFLGLAGWEQYF
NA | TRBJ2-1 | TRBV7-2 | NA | TGTGCCAGCAGCCCAGGGGTAGCGGCGTACAATGAGCAGTTCTTC | CASSPGVAAYNEQFF
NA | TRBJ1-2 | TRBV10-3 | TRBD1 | TGTGCCATCAGTGAGTTCCCGGGACAGGGTGGTGGCTACACCTTC | CAISEFPGQGGGYTF
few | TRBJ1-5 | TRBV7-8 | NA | TGTGCCAGCAGCTTACCAGGAATACAGCCCCAGCATTTT | CASSLPGIQPQHF
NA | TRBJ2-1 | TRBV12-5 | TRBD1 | TGTGCTAGTGGTTTTTGGACAGGGGGCACTGAGCAGTTCTTC | CASGFWTGGTEQFF
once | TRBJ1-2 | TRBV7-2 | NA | TGTGCCAGCAGCGAGACAACAGCCCCGGGTATGAGCTACACCTTC | CASSETTAPGMSYTF
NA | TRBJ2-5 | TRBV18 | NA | TGTGCCAGCTCACCACCATCGAAAGAGACCCAGTACTTC | CASSPPSKETQYF
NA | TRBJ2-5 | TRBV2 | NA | TGTGCCAGCAGTGGCAAAGAGGGTAGGGAGACCCAGTACTTC | CASSGKEGRETQYF
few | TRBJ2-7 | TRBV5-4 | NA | TGTGCCAGCAGCTTGGCCAGGGCGGACGAGCAGTACTTC | CASSLARADEQYF
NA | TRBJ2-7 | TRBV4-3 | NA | TGCGCCAGCAGCCAAGAGTGGAACAGGGATGGATACGAGCAGTACTTC | CASSQEWNRDGYEQYF
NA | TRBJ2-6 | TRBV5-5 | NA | TGTGCCAGCAGCCCGAGAGGGGACGGAATGAACGTCCTGACTTTC | CASSPRGDGMNVLTF
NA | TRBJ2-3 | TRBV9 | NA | TGTGCCAGCAGCGTCACTAGTGGGGATACGCAGTATTTT | CASSVTSGDTQYF
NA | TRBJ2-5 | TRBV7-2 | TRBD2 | TGTGCCAGCAGCTTACTACGGGCTAGCGGATATCAAGAGACCCAGTACTTC | CASSLLRASGYQETQYF
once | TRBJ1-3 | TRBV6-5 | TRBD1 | TGTGCCAGCAGCCCCGGGACAGGGATTGGAAACACCATATATTTT | CASSPGTGIGNTIYF
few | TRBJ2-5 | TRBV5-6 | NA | TGTGCCAGCAGCTTGGTAGCGGAAGAGACCCAGTACTTC | CASSLVAEETQYF
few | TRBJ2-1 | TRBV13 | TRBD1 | TGTGCCAGCAGCGTCGGGACAGGGGAGATTGAGTTCTTC | CASSVGTGEIEFF
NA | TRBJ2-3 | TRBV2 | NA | TGTGCCAGCAGTGAGAGACCCGTCGAAATCCTCACAGATACGCAGTATTTT | CASSERPVEILTDTQYF